Reported below is one T cell receptor beta chain. As handled by the study authors: Estimates of nucleated cell counts were drawn from the amplification of reference gene primers. Method: immunoSEQ multiplex PCR; TCRdb's copy keeps in-frame clones and lacks some. The DNA was the basis for D and trimming; V, J and clone size are from that table. Here the sample spans about 190,000 clones, about 88% being singletons. Unmatched junction bases numbered 10, after V lost 4 bases and J lost 2 bases. Germline V lookup: CDR1 SGHDT, CDR2 YYEEEE. This CDR3 comprises 17 residues. This sample is drawn from a study of blood T cell repertoires in COVID-19. Turning to the study itself: Specimens from acute and convalescent COVID-19 originated in the United States, Italy and Spain.

This chain joins TRBV5-6 and TRBJ2-3; 10 bases agree with TRBD1. Sample: peripheral blood. This sequence originates from a middle-aged man with active or convalescent COVID-19. The CDR3 coding sequence is TGTGCCAGCAGCCTAGGGACAGGGGCTCGGCACACAGATACGCAGTATTTT. It specifies CASSLGTGARHTDTQYF.